This entry describes one TCR beta chain. What it binds is unknown. The record originates from a study of Graves' ophthalmopathy and Graves' hyperthyroidism. CDR1 is SNHLY, CDR2 FYNNEI, per germline. Trimming took off 8 bases at V and 3 bases at J, with 22 bases between the two ends. The CDR3 runs 16 residues. The study, taken as a whole, reports: In blood, most expanded thyroid clonotypes above 0.001 frequency were also detected.

RNA served as the template for amplifying TCR beta CDR3 regions. The library came from an HTBI-primed first-round RT-PCR and a second-round multiplex PCR. TCRdb fed the multiplex PCR reads into MiXCR, producing one record per CDR3 protein. Among around 660,000 distinct CDR3 sequences listed, more than 40% were seen once. Sequenced material: peripheral blood. The chain has TRBV2 and TRBJ1-1, with D hard to call. This clonotype originated in an adult man with Graves' ophthalmopathy. CDR3 sequence (DNA): TGTGCCAGCGTTGAAGGTCTAACCAGTGTGGACACTGAAGCTTTCTTT. As protein: CASVEGLTSVDTEAFF.